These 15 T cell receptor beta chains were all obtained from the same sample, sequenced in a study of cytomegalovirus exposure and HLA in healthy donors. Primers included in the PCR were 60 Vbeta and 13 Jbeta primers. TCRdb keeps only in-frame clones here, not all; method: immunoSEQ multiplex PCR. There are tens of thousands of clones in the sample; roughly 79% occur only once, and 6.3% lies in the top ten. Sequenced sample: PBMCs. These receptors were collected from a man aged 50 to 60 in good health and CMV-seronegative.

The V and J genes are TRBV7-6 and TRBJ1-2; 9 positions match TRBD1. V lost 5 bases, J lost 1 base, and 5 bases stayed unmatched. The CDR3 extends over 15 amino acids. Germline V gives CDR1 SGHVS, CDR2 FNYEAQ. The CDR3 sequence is CASSPRQGGNYGYTF. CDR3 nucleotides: TGTGCCAGCAGCCCCCGACAGGGGGGTAACTATGGCTACACCTTC.

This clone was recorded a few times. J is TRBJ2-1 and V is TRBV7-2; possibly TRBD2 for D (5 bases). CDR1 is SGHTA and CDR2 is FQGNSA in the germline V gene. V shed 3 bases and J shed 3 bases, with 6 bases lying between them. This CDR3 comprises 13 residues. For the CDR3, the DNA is TGTGCCAGCAGCTTGGGAGACTACAATGAGCAGTTCTTC. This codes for CASSLGDYNEQFF.

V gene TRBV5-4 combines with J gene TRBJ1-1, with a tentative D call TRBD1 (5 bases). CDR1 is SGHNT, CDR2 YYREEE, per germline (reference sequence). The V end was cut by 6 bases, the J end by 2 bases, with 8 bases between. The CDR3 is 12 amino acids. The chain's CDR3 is CASTGGNTEAFF. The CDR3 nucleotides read TGTGCCAGCACCGGGGGAAACACTGAAGCTTTCTTT.

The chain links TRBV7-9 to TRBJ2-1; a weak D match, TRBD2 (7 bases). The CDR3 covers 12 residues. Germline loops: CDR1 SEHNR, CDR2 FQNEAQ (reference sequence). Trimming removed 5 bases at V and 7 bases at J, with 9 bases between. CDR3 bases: TGTGCCAGCAGCCGGGGGGCGAATGAGCAGTTCTTC. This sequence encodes CASSRGANEQFF.

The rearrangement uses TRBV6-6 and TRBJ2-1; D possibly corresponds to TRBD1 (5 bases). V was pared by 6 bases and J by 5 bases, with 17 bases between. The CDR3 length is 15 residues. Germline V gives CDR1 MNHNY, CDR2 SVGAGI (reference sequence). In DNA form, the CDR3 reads TGTGCCAGCAGCAGTCAGGGTGCTCTGGACAATGAGCAGTTCTTC. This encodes CASSSQGALDNEQFF.

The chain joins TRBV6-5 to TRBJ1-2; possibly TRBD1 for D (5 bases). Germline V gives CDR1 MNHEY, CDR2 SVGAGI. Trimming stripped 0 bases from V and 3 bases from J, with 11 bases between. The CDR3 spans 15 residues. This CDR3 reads CASSYSGGVDYGYTF. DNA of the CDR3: TGTGCCAGCAGTTACTCGGGAGGGGTGGACTATGGCTACACCTTC.

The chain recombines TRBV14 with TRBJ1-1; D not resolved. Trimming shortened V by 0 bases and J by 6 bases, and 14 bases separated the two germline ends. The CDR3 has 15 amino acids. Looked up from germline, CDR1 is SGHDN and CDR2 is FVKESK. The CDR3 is CASSQDVLFRAEAFF. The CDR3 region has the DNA TGTGCCAGCAGCCAAGACGTACTTTTTCGGGCTGAAGCTTTCTTT. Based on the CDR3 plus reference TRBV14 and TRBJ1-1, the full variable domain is EAGVTQFPSHSVIEKGQTVTLRCDPISGHDNLYWYRRVMGKEIKFLLHFVKESKQDESGMPNNRFLAERTGGTYSTLKVQPAELEDSGVYFCASSQDVLFRAEAFFGQGTRLTVV.

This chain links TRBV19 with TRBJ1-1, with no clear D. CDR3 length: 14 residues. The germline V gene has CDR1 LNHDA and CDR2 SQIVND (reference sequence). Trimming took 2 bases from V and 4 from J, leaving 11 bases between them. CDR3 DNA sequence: TGTGCCAGTAGTATATATAGGGAGATCACTGAAGCTTTCTTT. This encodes CASSIYREITEAFF.

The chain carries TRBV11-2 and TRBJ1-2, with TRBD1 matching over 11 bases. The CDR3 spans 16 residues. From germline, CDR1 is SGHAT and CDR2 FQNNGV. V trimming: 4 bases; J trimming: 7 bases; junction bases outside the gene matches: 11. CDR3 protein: CASSSTGTGGLGGYTF. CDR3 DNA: TGTGCCAGCAGCTCAACAGGGACAGGGGGATTGGGTGGCTACACCTTC.

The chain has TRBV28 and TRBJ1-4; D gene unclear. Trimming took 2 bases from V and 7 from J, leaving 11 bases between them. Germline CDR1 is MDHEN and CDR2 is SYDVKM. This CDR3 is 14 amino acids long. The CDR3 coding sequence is TGTGCCAGCAGTTTAAATAGAGGTCTTGAAAAACTGTTTTTT. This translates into CASSLNRGLEKLFF.

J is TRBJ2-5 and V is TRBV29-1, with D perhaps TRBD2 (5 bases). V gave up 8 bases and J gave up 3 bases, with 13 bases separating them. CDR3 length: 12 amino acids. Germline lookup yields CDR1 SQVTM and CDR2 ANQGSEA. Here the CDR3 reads CSSLGMEETQYF. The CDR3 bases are TGCAGCTCACTAGGGATGGAAGAGACCCAGTACTTC.

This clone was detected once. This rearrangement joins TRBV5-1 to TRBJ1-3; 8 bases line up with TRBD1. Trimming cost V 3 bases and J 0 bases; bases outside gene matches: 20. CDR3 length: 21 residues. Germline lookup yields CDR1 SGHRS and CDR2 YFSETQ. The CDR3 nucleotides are TGCGCCAGCAGCTCAGGACCGGGACAGGTCATTCGTAAGAGCTCTGGAAACACCATATATTTT. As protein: CASSSGPGQVIRKSSGNTIYF.

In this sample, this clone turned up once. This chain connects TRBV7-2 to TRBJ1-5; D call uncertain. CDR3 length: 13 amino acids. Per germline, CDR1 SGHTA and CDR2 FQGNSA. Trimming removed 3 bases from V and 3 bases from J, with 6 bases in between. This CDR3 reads CASSFTDNQPQHF. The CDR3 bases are TGTGCCAGCAGCTTTACTGACAATCAGCCCCAGCATTTT.

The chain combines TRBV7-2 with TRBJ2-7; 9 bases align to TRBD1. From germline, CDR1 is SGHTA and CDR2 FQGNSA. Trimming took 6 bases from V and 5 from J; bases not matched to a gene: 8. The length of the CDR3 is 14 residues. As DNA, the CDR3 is TGTGCCAGCAGTGGGCGGACAGGGGTGAACGAGCAGTACTTC. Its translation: CASSGRTGVNEQYF.

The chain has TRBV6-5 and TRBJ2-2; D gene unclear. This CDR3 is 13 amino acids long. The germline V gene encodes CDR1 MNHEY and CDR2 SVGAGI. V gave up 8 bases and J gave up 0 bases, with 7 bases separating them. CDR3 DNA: TGTGCCAGCGCGTCGCCGAACACCGGGGAGCTGTTTTTT. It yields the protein CASASPNTGELFF.